These 15 T cell receptor beta chains originate from one sample sequenced in a study of tissue T cells after allogeneic stem cell transplantation. Clones were read by immunoSEQ multiplex PCR, and TCRdb kept only the in-frame ones, dropping some. The sample carries about 5,800 clones, 46% recorded once. Time point reported: mouse harvest day 7 after allogeneic transplant. Tail vein injection delivered 10^7 T-cell-depleted bone marrow cells and 10^6 splenic CD5+ T cells. Sequencing was carried out using skin. Source of these receptors: a female BALB/c mouse given C57BL/6 T cells with graft-versus-host disease after an allogeneic hematopoietic cell transplant.

On this clone: Gene labels here are mouse ones. The covered CDR3 bases are TGTGCAAGGCCGGGACAGTATGAACAGTAC. Translated: CARPGQYEQY. The full CDR3 is CARPGQYEQYF. J is TRBJ2-7 and V is TRBV16, with 7 bases fitting TRBD1. The read halts 1 residue ahead of the CDR3 end, with the missing end drawn from the germline J gene. Germline V CDR1 and CDR2: SGHSA, FRNQAP. V was clipped by 9 bases and J by 4 bases; unmatched bases: 3. CDR3 length: 11 amino acids.

A remark on this clone: The genes and germline here are from mouse. With the read ending 1 residue before the CDR3 end, the germline J gene is used to fill in that end. The rearrangement links TRBV3 to TRBJ2-3; 7 positions match TRBD2. The germline V gene encodes CDR1 SNHLY and CDR2 FYNGKV (reference sequence). CDR3 length equals 15 residues. V was pared by 4 bases and J by 2 bases, with 6 bases of the junction left unmatched. The CDR3 loop is CASSSRLGVAETLYF. Incomplete CDR3 DNA: TGTGCCAGCAGCTCACGACTGGGAGTTGCAGAAACGCTGTAT.

This clone has a handful of counts. Germline and genes here are mouse. From the germline J gene comes the end of the CDR3, since the read stops 1 residue before it. The gene calls are TRBV5 and TRBJ2-7; the match to TRBD2 covers 10 bases. Germline V gene sequence: CDR1 LGHNA, CDR2 YNLKQL (reference sequence). The V gene end was trimmed by 0 bases and the J gene end by 2 bases; junction bases not matched to a gene: 1. The CDR3 runs 15 residues. The sequenced CDR3 bases are TGTGCCAGCAGCCAAGAAGGGACTGGGGCCTATGAACAGTAC. Protein: CASSQEGTGAYEQY. From start to end, the CDR3 is CASSQEGTGAYEQYF.

Only a few counts were recorded for this clone. Genes here carry mouse names. The read terminates 1 residue before the CDR3 end, so the remaining end is supplied by the germline J gene. The chain joins TRBV26 to TRBJ2-5, with 13 bases fitting TRBD2. Germline assignment: CDR1 KGHPV and CDR2 FQNQEV (reference sequence). V gave up 6 bases and J gave up 7 bases; unmatched junction bases: 1. CDR3 size: 13 residues. Here the CDR3 reads CASRGLGGNTQYF. Partial CDR3 DNA: TGTGCCAGCAGGGGACTGGGGGGGAACACCCAGTAC.

Worth noting for this clone: All gene names here are mouse names. The read ends 1 residue before the CDR3 terminus; that terminus is restored from the germline J gene. The rearrangement links TRBV31 to TRBJ2-7; a weak D match, TRBD2 (6 bases). This CDR3 has 13 amino acids. The germline CDR1 and CDR2 sequences are GKSSPN and SITVG. The V end lost 0 bases, the J end lost 5 bases, and 11 bases lay between the germline ends. CDR3 sequence reads: CAWSLGVGDEQYF. The sequenced CDR3 bases are TGTGCCTGGAGTCTAGGGGTGGGGGATGAACAGTAC.

This clone showed up just a few times. The gene symbols are mouse symbols. Incomplete CDR3 DNA: TGTGCCAGCAGTCCGGGACAGGGGGCTGGAAATACGCTCTAT. It yields the protein CASSPGQGAGNTLY. The CDR3 as a whole reads CASSPGQGAGNTLYF. The V call is TRBV26, the J call TRBJ1-3, with 11 bases that match TRBD1. The read is 1 residue too short to cover the CDR3 end, so that end is filled in from the germline J gene. The germline gives CDR1 KGHPV, CDR2 FQNQEV (reference sequence). The length of the CDR3 is 15 residues. The J segment lost 2 bases and the V segment lost 4 bases, leaving 1 base of the junction unmatched.

Details on this clone: Any gene name here is a mouse gene name. The read stops 1 residue short of the end of the CDR3; the missing end is completed from the germline J gene. This chain links TRBV3 with TRBJ2-7; 8 positions agree with TRBD2. The V gene's germline CDR1 is SNHLY and CDR2 FYNGKV (reference sequence). CDR3 size: 15 residues. Germline trimming cut 1 base from V and 2 bases from J; bases unmatched to any gene: 4. The sequenced CDR3 bases are TGTGCCAGCAGCTTAGGCTGGGGGGTGACCTATGAACAGTAC. This gives the protein CASSLGWGVTYEQY. The entire CDR3 reads CASSLGWGVTYEQYF. The full variable domain, with the rest looked up from reference TRBV3 and TRBJ2-7, is GPKVLQIPSHQIIDMGQMVTLNCDPVSNHLYFYWYKQILGQQMEFLVNFYNGKVMEKSKLFKDQFSVERPDGSYFTLKIQPTALEDSAVYFCASSLGWGVTYEQYFGPGTRLTVL.

For this clone: Gene names and germline match the mouse. The missing CDR3 end, 1 residue past where the read stops, is filled in from the germline J gene. J is TRBJ1-1 and V is TRBV15; the match to TRBD1 covers 8 bases. CDR3 length equals 14 residues. Per the germline V gene, CDR1 is SGHND and CDR2 is FRSKSL. Losses at the gene ends were 6 bases for V and 0 bases for J; bases not matched to a gene: 3. The sequenced part of the CDR3 DNA is TGTGCCAGCAGCCGGGGACAGGCAAACACAGAAGTCTTC. Encoded protein: CASSRGQANTEVF. The entire CDR3 protein is CASSRGQANTEVFF.

Regarding this clone: Gene names are the mouse ones. From the germline J gene comes the end of the CDR3, since the read stops 1 residue before it. This chain uses TRBV3 with TRBJ1-1; D gene ambiguous. The V gene's germline CDR1 is SNHLY and CDR2 FYNGKV (reference sequence). The length of the CDR3 is 11 residues. V was cut by 4 bases and J by 4 bases, with 4 bases left in between. CDR3 DNA (partial): TGTGCCAGCAGCTCCGCCACAGAAGTCTTC. This codes for CASSSATEVF. The full CDR3 reads CASSSATEVFF.

Details on this clone: Genes and germline are mouse. The read terminates 1 residue before the CDR3 end, so the remaining end is supplied by the germline J gene. The chain joins TRBV20 to TRBJ2-5; unclear D gene. V was trimmed by 1 base and J by 6 bases, leaving 2 bases between them. Germline CDR1 GFQATS, CDR2 STVNSAI. The CDR3 spans 10 residues. CDR3 residues: CGARGDTQYF. The covered CDR3 bases are TGTGGTGCTAGGGGGGACACCCAGTAC.

With regard to this clone: The genes are named according to mouse. Sequencing ends 1 residue short of the CDR3 end; the germline J gene provides the rest. Within the sample, other DNA sequences also encode this same CDR3. The chain links TRBV26 to TRBJ1-2; TRBD1 agrees at 7 bases. The germline V gene has CDR1 KGHPV and CDR2 FQNQEV (reference sequence). This CDR3 is 14 amino acids long. Trimming took 4 bases from V and 0 from J; bases not matched to a gene: 2. The chain's CDR3 is CASSRQGANSDYTF. The sequenced CDR3 bases are TGTGCCAGCAGTCGACAGGGTGCAAACTCCGACTACACC.

This clone has only a few counts. Gene names are mouse gene names. Read data end 1 residue before the CDR3 end; the end is taken from the germline J gene. The chain uses TRBV29 and TRBJ2-4; TRBD1 aligns across 8 bases. This CDR3 spans 13 amino acids. V lost 7 bases to trimming and J lost 2 bases; unmatched junction nucleotides: 2. CDR1 is MSHET, CDR2 SYDVDS, per germline. Here the CDR3 reads CASTQGAQNTLYF. The part of the CDR3 DNA that was read is TGTGCTAGCACCCAGGGGGCTCAAAACACCTTGTAC.

This clone was observed a few times. Mouse names are used for the genes. The read ends 1 residue shy of where the CDR3 ends; the end is completed using the germline J gene. The V call is TRBV24, the J call TRBJ2-2, with D perhaps matching TRBD1 (5 bases). The CDR3 runs to 15 residues. V dropped 1 base and J dropped 4 bases, with 10 bases sitting between them. Per the germline V gene, CDR1 is KGHTA and CDR2 is FRNEEI. The CDR3 region is CASSLLGRGTGQLYF. Partial CDR3 DNA: TGTGCCAGCAGTCTGTTGGGAAGGGGCACCGGGCAGCTCTAC.

This clone was observed a few times. Mouse gene names and germline throughout. The read is 1 residue too short to cover the CDR3 end, so that end is filled in from the germline J gene. The genes are TRBV24 and TRBJ2-7, with D possibly matching TRBD2 (6 bases). The CDR3 runs 14 residues. V was trimmed by 2 bases and J by 3 bases, leaving 11 bases between them. The germline gives CDR1 KGHTA, CDR2 FRNEEI. CDR3 sequence: CASSLLLGHYEQYF. The sequenced part of the CDR3 DNA is TGTGCCAGCAGTCTGCTCCTGGGGCACTATGAACAGTAC.

This clone was found a few times. Mouse gene names and germline throughout. With the read ending 1 residue before the CDR3 end, the germline J gene is used to fill in that end. The chain employs TRBV26 and TRBJ2-2; D may be TRBD1 (5 bases). The CDR3 contains 15 residues. Trimming cost V 2 bases and J 0 bases, with 7 bases left between them. Per germline, CDR1 KGHPV and CDR2 FQNQEV (reference sequence). The chain's CDR3 is CASSLDSSNTGQLYF. The part of the CDR3 DNA that was read is TGTGCCAGCAGTCTGGACAGCTCAAACACCGGGCAGCTCTAC. Combining the CDR3 with reference TRBV26 and TRBJ2-2 gives the whole variable domain NSKVIQTPRYLVKGQGQKAKMRCIPEKGHPVVFWYQQNKNNEFKFLINFQNQEVLQQIDMTEKRFSAECPSNSPCSLEIQSSEAGDSALYLCASSLDSSNTGQLYFGEGSKLTVL.